Described below is a single T cell receptor (beta chain) sequence and its context. Its antigen is unknown. This sample stems from a study of OX40 agonist ivuxolimab in advanced cancers. The overall study: While on treatment, patients had intravenous ivuxolimab at 0.01 to 10 mg/kg every 2 weeks. With a range of roughly 20 to 79, age averaged about 59 years, and approximately 83% were male. Dose-escalation patients had hepatocellular carcinoma, melanoma, renal cell or head and neck cancer.

Findings and caveats of the study: The authors did not determine the antigen specificity of the expanded peripheral T cells.

Repertoires were generated with immunoSEQ multiplex PCR, while TCRdb's copy carries only in-frame clones and drops some. This table has 80,000 to 95,000 clones, about 92% appearing once. Per germline, CDR1 MNHNS and CDR2 SASEGT. This CDR3 is 15 amino acids long. Trimming removed 6 bases from V and 4 bases from J; junction bases left unmatched: 8. The chain is built from TRBV6-1 and TRBJ1-2, with TRBD1 identical over 10 bases. Source: CD4+ or CD8+ T cells sorted from blood, taken in a trial of the OX40 agonist ivuxolimab. The receptor's source is an adult with an advanced solid tumor such as melanoma, head and neck, liver or kidney cancer. CDR3 protein: CASRPRTGGFYGYTF. Here the CDR3 DNA reads TGTGCCAGCAGACCCCGGACAGGGGGATTCTATGGCTACACCTTC.